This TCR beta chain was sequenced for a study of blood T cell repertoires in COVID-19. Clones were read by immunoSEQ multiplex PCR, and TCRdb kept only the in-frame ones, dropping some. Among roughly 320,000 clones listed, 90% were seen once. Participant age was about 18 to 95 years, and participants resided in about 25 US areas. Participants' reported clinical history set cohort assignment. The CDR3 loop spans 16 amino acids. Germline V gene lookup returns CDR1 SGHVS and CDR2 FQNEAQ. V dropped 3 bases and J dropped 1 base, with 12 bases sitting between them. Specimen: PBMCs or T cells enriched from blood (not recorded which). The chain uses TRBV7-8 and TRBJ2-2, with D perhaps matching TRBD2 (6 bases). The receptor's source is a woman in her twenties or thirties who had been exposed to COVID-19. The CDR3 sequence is CASSFSARGNTGELFF. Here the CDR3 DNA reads TGTGCCAGCAGCTTTTCGGCGCGGGGGAACACCGGGGAGCTGTTTTTT.